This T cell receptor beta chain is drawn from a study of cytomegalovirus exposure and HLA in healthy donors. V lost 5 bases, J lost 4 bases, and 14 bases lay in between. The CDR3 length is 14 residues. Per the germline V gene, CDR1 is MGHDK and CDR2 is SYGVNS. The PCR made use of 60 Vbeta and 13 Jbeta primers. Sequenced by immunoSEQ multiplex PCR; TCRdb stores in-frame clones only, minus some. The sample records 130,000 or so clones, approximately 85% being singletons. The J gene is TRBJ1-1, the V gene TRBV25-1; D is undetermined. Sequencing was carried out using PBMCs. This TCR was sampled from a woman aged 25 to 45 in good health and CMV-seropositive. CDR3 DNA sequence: TGTGCCAGCAGTACCAGATCCGGGAGCACTGAAGCTTTCTTT. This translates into CASSTRSGSTEAFF.